This T cell receptor (beta chain) was identified in a study of T cells in Graves' hyperthyroidism and ophthalmopathy. The study's findings and limits: With a median lead of approximately 6 months before onset, the model predicted ophthalmopathy.

This CDR3 spans 12 amino acids. Trimming shortened V by 2 bases and J by 8 bases, and 7 bases separated the two germline ends. Amplified TCR beta CDR3 regions derived from RNA transcripts. First-round RT-PCR targeting the TCR CDR3 was performed with the HTBI primer set. TCRdb reprocessed the multiplex PCR reads via MiXCR and lists one record per CDR3 protein. The table shows about 320,000 distinct CDR3 sequences, with roughly 17% occurring only once. This clonotype was detected many times. The antigen is unknown. The TCR sequence derives from a man younger than 40 with Graves' hyperthyroidism. Specimen: blood. The chain uses TRBV12-3 or TRBV12-4 and TRBJ2-4; maybe TRBD1 (5 bases). This CDR3 reads CASSLQGDIQYF. Written as DNA, the CDR3 is TGTGCCAGCAGTTTACAGGGCGACATTCAGTACTTC.